The T cell receptor (beta chain) described here comes from a study of Ad26.COV2.S vaccination and SARS-CoV-2 variants. Whole-study results and caveats: Participants given vaccine showed non-spike TCR breadth similar to that of placebo recipients. The analyses of TCR breadth and depth may have understated the size of total T cell responses.

There are 15 residues in the CDR3. The germline gives CDR1 SGHNT, CDR2 YYREEE (reference sequence). This sample's treatment: around 19 received Ad26.COV2.S at low or high dose, single or two shots; roughly five received placebo; per-sample allocation not given. Day 63 after the first vaccine or placebo injection was the time point for sampling. What was given as vaccine was an Ad26 vector encoding Wuhan-strain SARS-CoV-2 spike. This clone was detected once. Its antigen is unknown. The junction does not match germline at one end; this may be a read error. Using immunoSEQ multiplex PCR, the repertoire was profiled, and TCRdb retains in-frame clones only, with some absent. The sample has 350,000 to 450,000 clones, over 80% seen once.

This material consisted of peripheral blood, taken in a trial of Ad26.COV2.S vaccine versus placebo. This TCR was sampled from a person aged 18-60 years who received the Ad26.COV2.S COVID-19 vaccine or a placebo. V is TRBV5-4 and J is TRBJ2-5; no clear D gene. CDR3 nucleotide sequence: TGTGCCAGCAGCTTGGGGTCCCTGATGTCGGAGACCCAGGACTTC. This sequence encodes CASSLGSLMSETQDF.